The 4 T cell receptor beta chains reported below all come from one sample, sequenced in a study of identical twins (dated by TCRdb to 2016 to 2017). Libraries were built with 5' RACE. Reads for this sample came from an Illumina HiSeq 2000. TCRdb redid the processing of the public reads, applying fastp at Q25 and MiXCR, and retained in-frame beta chains. Each entry merges the rows of one CDR3 protein and shows their most common DNA and genes. For this sample there are a few hundred thousand distinct CDR3 sequences; about 8.3% appear just once. The ten largest account for roughly 2% of the sample. These same records also appear under a second study, on yellow fever vaccine responses in identical twins.

The material sequenced was memory (CD45RO+) T cells sorted from blood. In the paper's terms, the cell subset or site label means: CD45RO+ enriched T cells. The source is a woman younger than 30 in good health.

This clonotype has more than one count but fewer than ten. The rearrangement links TRBV3-1 to TRBJ2-3; D uncertain. The CDR3 consists of 16 residues. V lost 0 bases to trimming and J lost 1 base, with 11 bases between them. Looked up from germline, CDR1 is LGHDT and CDR2 is YNNKEL (reference sequence). The CDR3 spells CASSQDISVGTDTQYF. The CDR3 DNA reads TGTGCCAGCAGCCAAGACATAAGCGTGGGCACAGATACGCAGTATTTT.

This clonotype was counted at least ten times. This rearrangement joins TRBV12-3 or TRBV12-4 to TRBJ1-1; D unclear. This CDR3 is built from 13 residues. The V gene lost 6 bases and the J gene lost 1 base, with 9 bases spanning the gap. The CDR3 bases are TGTGCCAGCAGCATACAGCAGAACACTGAAGCTTTCTTT. It specifies CASSIQQNTEAFF.

The chain joins TRBV7-8 to TRBJ2-5; D is perhaps TRBD2 (7 bases). The CDR3 totals 16 residues. In germline, CDR1 is SGHVS, CDR2 FQNEAQ. Trimming shortened V by 5 bases and J by 5 bases, and 21 bases separated the two germline ends. This CDR3 reads CASSPTVRGRSETQYF. CDR3 in DNA: TGTGCCAGCAGCCCCACAGTGCGGGGGCGATCGGAGACCCAGTACTTC.

This clonotype was counted only a few times. The V and J genes are TRBV5-1 and TRBJ2-7; the match to TRBD1 covers 10 bases. The ends lost 4 bases at V and 5 bases at J; junction bases unmatched: 6. The CDR3 is 14 amino acids. Per the germline V gene, CDR1 is SGHRS and CDR2 is YFSETQ. In DNA form, the CDR3 reads TGCGCCAGCAGCACGCCGGGACAGGGGAACGAGCAGTACTTC. Protein: CASSTPGQGNEQYF. Full variable domain (outside the CDR3, taken from reference TRBV5-1 and TRBJ2-7): KAGVTQTPRYLIKTRGQQVTLSCSPISGHRSVSWYQQTPGQGLQFLFEYFSETQRNKGNFPGRFSGRQFSNSRSEMNVSTLELGDSALYLCASSTPGQGNEQYFGPGTRLTVT.